The clone carrying this T cell receptor (beta chain) has just a few counts. Germline loops: CDR1 SGHVS, CDR2 FQNEAQ. V gave up 8 bases and J gave up 7 bases; unmatched junction bases: 14. CDR3 length: 15 amino acids. The sample comes from a study of blood T cell repertoires in COVID-19. The data were produced by immunoSEQ multiplex PCR, yet TCRdb's version contains in-frame clones alone and is incomplete. This table holds about 130,000 clones, approximately 86% found once. This sequence was found in a woman between 70 and 85 years old with COVID-19, enrolled during active disease. The sample consisted of peripheral blood. The genes are TRBV7-8 and TRBJ1-2; 9 bases agree with TRBD1. CDR3 loop: CASATTPGQGSGYTF. CDR3 DNA: TGTGCCAGCGCCACAACGCCGGGACAGGGAAGTGGCTACACCTTC. The complete variable domain, with remaining parts taken from reference TRBV7-8 and TRBJ1-2, reads GAGVSQSPRYKVAKRGQDVALRCDPISGHVSLFWYQQALGQGPEFLTYFQNEAQLDKSGLPSDRFFAERPEGSVSTLKIQRTQQEDSAVYLCASATTPGQGSGYTFGSGTRLTVV.